Listed below are T cell receptor beta chains from one sample, sequenced in a study of T cell responses to AZD1222 COVID-19 vaccine. The repertoire was sequenced with immunoSEQ multiplex PCR; TCRdb's copy has only in-frame clones and lacks some. Here the sample spans 44,000 or so clones, around 77% being singletons. Sequenced here: peripheral blood, sampled 28 days after the second dose of the MenACWY control vaccine. The receptors were gathered from an adult who received the MenACWY meningococcal vaccine as a control. Both conserved end residues are part of each CDR3. The order of the fields is J gene, V gene, CDR3 protein.

J gene: TRBJ2-2; V gene: TRBV27; CDR3 protein: CASSRRQGSNTGELFF
J gene: TRBJ1-6; V gene: TRBV19; CDR3 protein: CASSRDSLNSPLHF
J gene: TRBJ2-1; V gene: TRBV7-9; CDR3 protein: CASSDRGMGNEQFF
J gene: TRBJ2-5; V gene: TRBV5-1; CDR3 protein: CASSFPLTGGKETQYF
J gene: TRBJ2-6; V gene: TRBV25-1; CDR3 protein: CASSRAGLALAGANVLTF
J gene: TRBJ1-1; V gene: TRBV15; CDR3 protein: CATSRAGTPNTEAFF
J gene: TRBJ2-2; V gene: TRBV5-1; CDR3 protein: CASSLALQGANTGELFF
J gene: TRBJ2-7; V gene: TRBV3-1/TRBV3-2; CDR3 protein: CASSQVESHRHEQYF
J gene: TRBJ2-3; V gene: TRBV19; CDR3 protein: CASSMMGAGSDTQYF
J gene: TRBJ1-3; V gene: TRBV4-2; CDR3 protein: CASSQEMAGAGSGNTIYF
J gene: TRBJ2-1; V gene: TRBV7-8; CDR3 protein: CASSLRDGNSYNEQFF
J gene: TRBJ1-2; V gene: TRBV5-6; CDR3 protein: CASSSQGATYGYTF
J gene: TRBJ1-2; V gene: TRBV27; CDR3 protein: CASSQTANSNYGYTF
J gene: TRBJ2-3; V gene: TRBV7-9; CDR3 protein: CASSLTSDTQYF
J gene: TRBJ2-7; V gene: TRBV10-1; CDR3 protein: CASSEKRLGPWGQYF
J gene: TRBJ2-7; V gene: TRBV5-1; CDR3 protein: CASGRASGVYEQYF
J gene: TRBJ1-2; V gene: TRBV30; CDR3 protein: CAWSGRAGVGYTF
J gene: TRBJ2-5; V gene: TRBV20-1; CDR3 protein: CAQGRGTQYF
J gene: TRBJ1-5; V gene: TRBV19; CDR3 protein: CASSQLGGEIEPQHF
J gene: TRBJ1-1; V gene: TRBV30; CDR3 protein: CAWSVEGGQTNTEAFF
J gene: TRBJ2-5; V gene: TRBV5-4; CDR3 protein: CASSNYGIGKETQYF
J gene: TRBJ2-7; V gene: TRBV7-2; CDR3 protein: CASSLETVVQYF
J gene: TRBJ1-5; V gene: TRBV12-3/TRBV12-4; CDR3 protein: CASSPSDNQPQHF
J gene: TRBJ2-7; V gene: TRBV19; CDR3 protein: CASSINWGDYEQYF
J gene: TRBJ2-1; V gene: TRBV11-3; CDR3 protein: CASSLEGNEQFF
J gene: TRBJ1-1; V gene: TRBV9; CDR3 protein: CASSLTGNTEAFF
J gene: TRBJ2-6; V gene: TRBV6-5; CDR3 protein: CASSYSGANVLTF
J gene: TRBJ2-2; V gene: TRBV2; CDR3 protein: CASSGGSLTGELFF
J gene: TRBJ1-5; V gene: TRBV6-5; CDR3 protein: CASRKAVVGNQPQHF
J gene: TRBJ1-4; V gene: TRBV30; CDR3 protein: CAWGRENEKLFF
J gene: TRBJ2-2; V gene: TRBV5-4; CDR3 protein: CASSLKSLAGGTGELFF
J gene: TRBJ1-4; V gene: TRBV5-6; CDR3 protein: CASSPGGLRSEKLFF
J gene: TRBJ1-1; V gene: TRBV6-5; CDR3 protein: CASSLSGKQNTEAFF
J gene: TRBJ1-1; V gene: TRBV30; CDR3 protein: CAWSLKGVPAAFF
J gene: TRBJ1-1; V gene: TRBV21-1; CDR3 protein: CASPFPEAFF
J gene: TRBJ1-3; V gene: TRBV28; CDR3 protein: CASSFRGFGNTIYF
J gene: TRBJ1-1; V gene: TRBV10-3; CDR3 protein: CAISEWRTGGNTEAFF
J gene: TRBJ1-2; V gene: TRBV5-1; CDR3 protein: CASSLEGQGATGYTF
J gene: TRBJ2-7; V gene: TRBV10-2; CDR3 protein: CASSFPQGFSYEQYF
J gene: TRBJ2-4; V gene: TRBV10-2; CDR3 protein: CASSVGGPAKNIQYF
J gene: TRBJ2-5; V gene: TRBV7-2; CDR3 protein: CASSVWRLETQYF
J gene: TRBJ2-1; V gene: TRBV28; CDR3 protein: CASSLWGGPGNEQFF